This TCR beta chain was obtained from a study of regulatory T cells in long-lasting Graves disease. Researchers made TCR beta libraries by using iRepertoire HTBI primers and running Arm-PCR on CDR3 regions. TCRdb redid the calling of the multiplex PCR reads with MiXCR, one entry per CDR3 protein. The profile covers around 320,000 distinct CDR3 sequences, with approximately 16% appearing a single time and roughly 29% taken by the ten largest. This clonotype was picked up many times. What it binds is not known. Germline CDR1 LGHDT, CDR2 YNNKEL (reference sequence). V was cut by 1 base and J by 6 bases, with 13 bases left in between. The CDR3 runs to 15 residues. Time point described: newly diagnosed GD, antithyroid drugs for less than 3 months. Extracted PBMC RNA gave rise to the TCR library. Overall study findings and caveats: The work looked only at peripheral blood and did not look at thyroid tissue. Persistent disease was characterized by preferential usage of TRBV28, TRBJ1-2 and TRBJ2-5.

This sample also belongs to another study, concerning T cells in Graves' hyperthyroidism and ophthalmopathy. That study adds: Blood also showed most of the thyroid clonotypes that were expanded above 0.001.

The receptor was derived from a middle-aged man with Graves disease. The sample in question was peripheral blood mononuclear cells (PBMCs), obtained at new diagnosis, from a patient treated with antithyroid drugs. The rearrangement uses TRBV3-1 and TRBJ2-1; D remains unclear. CDR3 protein: CASSQGVGWGNEQFF. The CDR3, as DNA: TGTGCCAGCAGCCAAGGGGTGGGGTGGGGCAATGAGCAGTTCTTC.